Below, 13 T cell receptor beta chains from the same sample are listed, as sequenced in a study of tumour-infiltrating T cells in Burkitt lymphoma. TCRdb's table, derived via immunoSEQ multiplex PCR, lists solely in-frame clones and lacks some. The sample holds 13,000 to 15,000 clones, 75% seen once. Sample: tumor tissue. The receptors shown here come from a human donor with diffuse large B-cell lymphoma.

The CDR3 DNA reads TGTGCCAGCTCACAGAGACAGGGGCAAGAAGCTTTCTTT. Translated, it gives CASSQRQGQEAFF. The chain employs TRBV18 and TRBJ1-1; 8 bases line up with TRBD1. This CDR3 is 13 amino acids long. J was trimmed by 8 bases and V by 4 bases; bases with no gene match: 6. Germline assignment: CDR1 KGHSH and CDR2 LQKENI.

The V call is TRBV6-5, the J call TRBJ2-1, with 11 bases lining up with TRBD2. Germline CDR1 is MNHEY and CDR2 is SVGAGI. With V trimmed by 2 bases and J by 4 bases, 4 bases remained unmatched. The CDR3 covers 16 residues. The CDR3 region is CASSYGVAGGYNEQFF. For the CDR3, the DNA is TGTGCCAGCAGTTACGGGGTAGCGGGAGGGTACAATGAGCAGTTCTTC.

V is TRBV6-5 and J is TRBJ2-7, with D possibly TRBD2 on 5 matching bases. CDR3 length: 14 residues. Germline values: CDR1 MNHEY, CDR2 SVGAGI. V lost 0 bases to trimming and J lost 7 bases, with 13 bases between them. Here the CDR3 reads CASSYSGQRREQYF. Written as DNA, the CDR3 is TGTGCCAGCAGTTACTCGGGTCAGCGGAGAGAGCAGTACTTC.

J is TRBJ1-4 and V is TRBV5-1; D may be TRBD1 (5 bases). The V end lost 0 bases, the J end lost 8 bases, and 11 bases lay between the germline ends. This CDR3 region has 14 residues. In germline, CDR1 is SGHRS, CDR2 YFSETQ. The CDR3 spells CASSLAGPGEKLFF. The CDR3 DNA reads as TGCGCCAGCAGCTTGGCGGGACCGGGGGAAAAACTGTTTTTT.

A single count supports this clone. The CDR3 spells CASSLGPGQGGQPQHF. The CDR3 DNA sequence: TGTGCCAGCAGCTTAGGACCGGGACAGGGTGGCCAGCCCCAGCATTTT. The J gene is TRBJ1-5, the V gene TRBV7-9; 9 nucleotides match TRBD1. The germline CDR1 and CDR2 sequences are SEHNR and FQNEAQ (reference sequence). Unmatched junction bases numbered 8, after V lost 1 base and J lost 7 bases. CDR3 length equals 16 residues.

The CDR3 region is CASSKGPGWSYEQYV. The CDR3, as DNA: TGTGCCAGCAGCAAAGGGCCGGGTTGGTCCTACGAGCAGTACGTC. The chain carries TRBV21-1 and TRBJ2-7; whether TRBD2, the table's D call, matches the DNA was not checked. TRBV21-1 corresponds to a pseudogene. The CDR3 consists of 15 residues.

The chain joins TRBV19 to TRBJ2-7; the D gene could be TRBD1 or TRBD2 (5 bases each). V lost 8 bases, J lost 1 base, and 15 bases lay in between. The CDR3 has 14 amino acids. CDR1 is LNHDA and CDR2 is SQIVND in the germline V gene (reference sequence). DNA for the CDR3: TGTGCCAGTTCGTGGACCTGGGGGTCCTACGAGCAGTACTTC. This codes for CASSWTWGSYEQYF. Drawing the rest from reference TRBV19 and TRBJ2-7, the complete variable domain is DGGITQSPKYLFRKEGQNVTLSCEQNLNHDAMYWYRQDPGQGLRLIYYSQIVNDFQKGDIAEGYSVSREKKESFPLTVTSAQKNPTAFYLCASSWTWGSYEQYFGPGTRLTVT.

This chain connects TRBV6-1 to TRBJ2-1; D is undetermined. The V gene lost 0 bases and the J gene lost 5 bases, with 11 bases spanning the gap. This CDR3 contains 15 residues. Germline CDR1 MNHNS, CDR2 SASEGT. This CDR3 reads CASSEALVTNNEQFF. CDR3 coding DNA: TGTGCCAGCAGTGAAGCCCTAGTGACCAACAATGAGCAGTTCTTC.

The chain links TRBV5-1 to TRBJ2-7; TRBD2 agrees at 10 bases. The CDR3 is made up of 16 amino acids. The V segment lost 2 bases and the J segment 1 base; nucleotides outside the gene matches: 6. Per germline, CDR1 SGHRS and CDR2 YFSETQ. This CDR3 is CASSFASGSLSYEQYF. In DNA, the CDR3 is TGCGCCAGCAGCTTTGCTAGCGGGAGCCTGTCCTACGAGCAGTACTTC.

This sequence joins TRBV7-9 and TRBJ1-1; D remains unclear. The CDR3 spans 12 residues. CDR1 is SEHNR, CDR2 FQNEAQ, per germline (reference sequence). V was pared by 5 bases and J by 1 base, with 5 bases between. CDR3 residues: CASSHPNTEAFF. CDR3 bases: TGTGCCAGCAGCCACCCGAACACTGAAGCTTTCTTT.

The table lists this clone with a few counts. V usage is TRBV10-3 and J usage is TRBJ2-7, with 8 bases aligning to TRBD2. Unmatched junction bases numbered 7, after V lost 8 bases and J lost 4 bases. The CDR3 sequence is 13 residues long. Germline V lookup: CDR1 ENHRY, CDR2 SYGVKD. CDR3 DNA: TGTGCCATCGGCCAACAGCGGGAGTACGAGCAGTACGTC. Translating it yields CAIGQQREYEQYV.

The chain combines TRBV2 with TRBJ2-4, with 8 bases fitting TRBD2. Germline CDR1 SNHLY, CDR2 FYNNEI. This CDR3 spans 17 amino acids. The trim removed 6 bases at V and 6 bases at J, leaving 16 bases unmatched. The DNA for the CDR3 is TGTGCCAGCAGCGAACCCGAGCGGGAGTCGTGGGGAAACATTCAGTACTTC. Translated, it gives CASSEPERESWGNIQYF. The variable domain in full, completed from reference TRBV2 and TRBJ2-4, reads EPEVTQTPSHQVTQMGQEVILRCVPISNHLYFYWYRQILGQKVEFLVSFYNNEISEKSEIFDDQFSVERPDGSNFTLKIRSTKLEDSAMYFCASSEPERESWGNIQYFGAGTRLSVL.

The rearrangement uses TRBV6-5 and TRBJ1-2; 9 bases are shared with TRBD1. The CDR3 covers 15 residues. Trimming took 5 bases from V and 8 from J; bases not matched to a gene: 12. From germline, CDR1 is MNHEY and CDR2 SVGAGI. This CDR3 is CASSRGGQGGIGYTF. The DNA of the CDR3 is TGTGCCAGCAGTCGGGGGGGACAGGGAGGAATCGGCTACACCTTC.